The T cell receptor beta chain under discussion was sequenced for a study of blood T cell repertoires in COVID-19. The CDR3 is 18 amino acids. V lost 1 base and J 2 bases, leaving 21 bases between the germline ends. Germline CDR1 and CDR2: SGHTA and FQGNSA. Profiling relied on immunoSEQ multiplex PCR, and the TCRdb table lists in-frame clones only, not all of them. The sample holds hundreds of thousands of clones, roughly nine tenths seen once. The sequencing sample was made of peripheral blood. This receptor was identified in a man aged 18 to 30 with COVID-19, enrolled during active disease. The J gene is TRBJ2-7, the V gene TRBV7-2; perhaps TRBD2 as D (7 bases). DNA of the CDR3: TGTGCCAGCAGCTTAGGGGTTCAGGGGCTAGCGGTCACCTACGAGCAGTACTTC. Residues: CASSLGVQGLAVTYEQYF.